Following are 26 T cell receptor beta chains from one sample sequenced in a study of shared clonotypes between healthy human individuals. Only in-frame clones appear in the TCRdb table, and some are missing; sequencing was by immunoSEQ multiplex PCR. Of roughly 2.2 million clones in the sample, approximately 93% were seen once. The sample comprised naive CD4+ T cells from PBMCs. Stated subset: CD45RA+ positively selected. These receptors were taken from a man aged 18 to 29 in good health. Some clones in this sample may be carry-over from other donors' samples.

The CDR3 here is CASSPGTPNQPQHF. CDR3 DNA: TGCGCCAGCAGCCCCGGGACCCCCAATCAGCCCCAGCATTTT. This sequence joins TRBV5-1 and TRBJ1-5; the D gene is possibly TRBD1 (5 bases). Trimming pared 4 bases from V and 3 bases from J, leaving 11 bases between. The germline gives CDR1 SGHRS, CDR2 YFSETQ. The CDR3 loop spans 14 amino acids.

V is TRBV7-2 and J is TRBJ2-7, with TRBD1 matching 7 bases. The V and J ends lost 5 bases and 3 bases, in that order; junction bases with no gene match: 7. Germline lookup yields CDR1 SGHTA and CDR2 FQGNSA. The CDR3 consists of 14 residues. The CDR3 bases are TGTGCCAGCAGCACCCGACAGGGAATCTACGAGCAGTACTTC. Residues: CASSTRQGIYEQYF. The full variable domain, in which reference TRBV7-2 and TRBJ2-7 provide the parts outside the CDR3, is GAGVSQSPSNKVTEKGKDVELRCDPISGHTALYWYRQSLGQGLEFLIYFQGNSAPDKSGLPSDRFSAERTGGSVSTLTIQRTQQEDSAVYLCASSTRQGIYEQYFGPGTRLTVT.

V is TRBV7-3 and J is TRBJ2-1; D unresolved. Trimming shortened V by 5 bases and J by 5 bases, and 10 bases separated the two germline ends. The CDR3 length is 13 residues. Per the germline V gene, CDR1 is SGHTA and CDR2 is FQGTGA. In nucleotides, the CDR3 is TGTGCCAGCAGCATAAACACCGACAATGAGCAGTTCTTC. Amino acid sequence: CASSINTDNEQFF.

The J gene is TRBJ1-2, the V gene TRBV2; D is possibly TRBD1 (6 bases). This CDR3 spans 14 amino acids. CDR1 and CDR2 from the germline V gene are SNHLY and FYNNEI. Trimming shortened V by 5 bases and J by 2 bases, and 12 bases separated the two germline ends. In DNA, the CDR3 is TGTGCCAGCAGTAAACTGGACAGCAACTATGGCTACACCTTC. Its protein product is CASSKLDSNYGYTF.

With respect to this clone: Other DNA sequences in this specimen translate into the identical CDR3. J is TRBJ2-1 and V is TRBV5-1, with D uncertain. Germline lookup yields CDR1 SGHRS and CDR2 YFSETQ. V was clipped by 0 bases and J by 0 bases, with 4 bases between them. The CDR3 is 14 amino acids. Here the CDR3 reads CASSLVPSYNEQFF. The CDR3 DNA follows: TGCGCCAGCAGCTTGGTTCCCTCCTACAATGAGCAGTTCTTC.

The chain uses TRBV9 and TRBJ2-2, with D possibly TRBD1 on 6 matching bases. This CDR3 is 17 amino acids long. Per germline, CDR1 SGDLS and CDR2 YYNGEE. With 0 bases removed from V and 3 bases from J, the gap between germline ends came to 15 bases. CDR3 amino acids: CASSVGLMGADTGELFF. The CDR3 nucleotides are TGTGCCAGCAGCGTAGGTCTCATGGGGGCAGACACCGGGGAGCTGTTTTTT.

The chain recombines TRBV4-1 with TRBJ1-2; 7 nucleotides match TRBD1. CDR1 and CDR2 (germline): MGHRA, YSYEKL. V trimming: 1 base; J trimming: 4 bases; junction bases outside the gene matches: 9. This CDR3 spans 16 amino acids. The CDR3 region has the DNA TGCGCCAGCAGCCAAGCGCAGGACAGGATTAGCTATGGCTACACCTTC. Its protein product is CASSQAQDRISYGYTF.

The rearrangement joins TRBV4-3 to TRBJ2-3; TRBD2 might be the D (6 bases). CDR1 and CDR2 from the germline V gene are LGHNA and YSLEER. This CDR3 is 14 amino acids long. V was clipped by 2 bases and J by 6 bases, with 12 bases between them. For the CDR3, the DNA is TGCGCCAGCAGCCAAAGATCGGGGGTGGATACGCAGTATTTT. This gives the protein CASSQRSGVDTQYF.

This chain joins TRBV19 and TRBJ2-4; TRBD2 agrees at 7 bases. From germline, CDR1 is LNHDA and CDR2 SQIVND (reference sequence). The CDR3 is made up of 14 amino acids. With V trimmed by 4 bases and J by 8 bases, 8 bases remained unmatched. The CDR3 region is CASSRQTSSHIQYF. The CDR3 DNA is TGTGCCAGTAGTAGACAGACTAGCAGCCACATTCAGTACTTC.

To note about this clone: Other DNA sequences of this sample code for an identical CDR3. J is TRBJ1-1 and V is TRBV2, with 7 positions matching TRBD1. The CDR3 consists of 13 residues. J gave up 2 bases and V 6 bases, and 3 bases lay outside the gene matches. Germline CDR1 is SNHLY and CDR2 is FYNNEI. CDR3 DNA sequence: TGTGCCAGCAGCGACAGGGAAAACACTGAAGCTTTCTTT. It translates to CASSDRENTEAFF.

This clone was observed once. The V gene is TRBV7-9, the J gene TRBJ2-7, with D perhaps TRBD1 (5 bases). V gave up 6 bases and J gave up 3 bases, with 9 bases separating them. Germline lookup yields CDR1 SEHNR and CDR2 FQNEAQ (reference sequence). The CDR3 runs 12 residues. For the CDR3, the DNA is TGTGCCAGCAGACCGACAGACTACGAGCAGTACTTC. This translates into CASRPTDYEQYF.

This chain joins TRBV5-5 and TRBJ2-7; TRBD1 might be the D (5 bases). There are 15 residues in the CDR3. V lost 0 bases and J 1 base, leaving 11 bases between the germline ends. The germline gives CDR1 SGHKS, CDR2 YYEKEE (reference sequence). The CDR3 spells CASSLVAGQSYEQYF. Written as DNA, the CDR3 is TGTGCCAGCAGCTTGGTGGCAGGACAATCCTACGAGCAGTACTTC.

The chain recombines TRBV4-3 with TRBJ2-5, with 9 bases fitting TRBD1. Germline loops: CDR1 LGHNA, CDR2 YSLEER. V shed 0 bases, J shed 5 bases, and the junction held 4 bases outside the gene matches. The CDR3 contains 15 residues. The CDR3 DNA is TGCGCCAGCAGCCAAGATTGGACAGGGGACGAGACCCAGTACTTC. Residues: CASSQDWTGDETQYF.

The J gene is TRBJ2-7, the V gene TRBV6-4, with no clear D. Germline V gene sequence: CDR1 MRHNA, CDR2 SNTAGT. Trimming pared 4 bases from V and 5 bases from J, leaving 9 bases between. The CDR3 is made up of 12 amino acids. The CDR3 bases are TGTGCCAGCAGTGTTCTCATGGACGAGCAGTACTTC. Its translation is CASSVLMDEQYF.

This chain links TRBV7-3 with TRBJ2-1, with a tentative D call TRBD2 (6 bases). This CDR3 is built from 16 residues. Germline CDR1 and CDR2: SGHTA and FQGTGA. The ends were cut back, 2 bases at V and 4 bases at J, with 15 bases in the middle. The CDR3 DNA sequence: TGTGCCAGCAGCTTAGGATCAGGACTAATATACAATGAGCAGTTCTTC. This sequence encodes CASSLGSGLIYNEQFF. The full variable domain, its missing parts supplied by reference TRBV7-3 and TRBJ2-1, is GAGVSQTPSNKVTEKGKYVELRCDPISGHTALYWYRQSLGQGPEFLIYFQGTGAADDSGLPNDRFFAVRPEGSVSTLKIQRTERGDSAVYLCASSLGSGLIYNEQFFGPGTRLTVL.

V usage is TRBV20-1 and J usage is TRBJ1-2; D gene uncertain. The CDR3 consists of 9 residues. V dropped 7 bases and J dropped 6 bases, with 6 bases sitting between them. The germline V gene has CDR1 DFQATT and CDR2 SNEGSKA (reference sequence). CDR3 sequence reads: CSGSDGYTF. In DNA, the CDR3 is TGCAGTGGGTCGGATGGCTACACCTTC.

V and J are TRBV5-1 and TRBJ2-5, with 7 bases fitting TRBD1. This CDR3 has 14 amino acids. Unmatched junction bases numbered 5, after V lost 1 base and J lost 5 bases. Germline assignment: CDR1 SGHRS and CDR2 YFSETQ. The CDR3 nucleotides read TGCGCCAGCAGCTTGTTACAGGGGCGGGAGACCCAGTACTTC. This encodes CASSLLQGRETQYF.

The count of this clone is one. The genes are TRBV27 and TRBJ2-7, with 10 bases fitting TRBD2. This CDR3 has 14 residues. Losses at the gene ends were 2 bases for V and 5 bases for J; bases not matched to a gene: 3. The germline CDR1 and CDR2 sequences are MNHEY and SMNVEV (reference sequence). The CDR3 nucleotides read TGTGCCAGCAGTTTAAAGCGGGAGGGCCACGAGCAGTACTTC. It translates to CASSLKREGHEQYF.

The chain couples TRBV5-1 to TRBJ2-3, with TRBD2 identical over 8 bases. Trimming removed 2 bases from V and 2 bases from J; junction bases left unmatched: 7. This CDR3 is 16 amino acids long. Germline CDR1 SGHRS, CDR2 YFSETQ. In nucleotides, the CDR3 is TGCGCCAGCAGCTTTGGCAGCGGGAGATCCACAGATACGCAGTATTTT. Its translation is CASSFGSGRSTDTQYF.

CDR3 region: CASSLGPRGLAGEEQFF. CDR3 nucleotides: TGTGCCAGCAGCTTAGGGCCTCGCGGACTAGCGGGAGAGGAGCAGTTCTTC. The V and J genes are TRBV7-6 and TRBJ2-1, with 13 bases that match TRBD2. V was clipped by 1 base and J by 10 bases; unmatched bases: 10. Germline V lookup: CDR1 SGHVS, CDR2 FNYEAQ. This CDR3 comprises 17 residues.

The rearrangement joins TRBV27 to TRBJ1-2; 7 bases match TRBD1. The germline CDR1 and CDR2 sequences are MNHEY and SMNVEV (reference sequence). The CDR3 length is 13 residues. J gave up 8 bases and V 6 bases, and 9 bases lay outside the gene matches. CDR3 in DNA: TGTGCCAGCAGCCGAGGACAGGCAGCGGGCTACACCTTC. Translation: CASSRGQAAGYTF.

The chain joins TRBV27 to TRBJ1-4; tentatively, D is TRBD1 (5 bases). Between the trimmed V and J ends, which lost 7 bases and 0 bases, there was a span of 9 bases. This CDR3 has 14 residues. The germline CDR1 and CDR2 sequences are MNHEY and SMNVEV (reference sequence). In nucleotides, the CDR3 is TGTGCCAGCACCGGACATTCAACTAATGAAAAACTGTTTTTT. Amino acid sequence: CASTGHSTNEKLFF.

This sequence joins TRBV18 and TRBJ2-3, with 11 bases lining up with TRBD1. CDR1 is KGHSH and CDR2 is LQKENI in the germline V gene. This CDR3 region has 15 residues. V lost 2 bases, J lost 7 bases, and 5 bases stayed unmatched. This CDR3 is CASSPWTGGKNTQYF. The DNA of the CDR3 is TGTGCCAGCTCACCATGGACAGGGGGCAAGAATACGCAGTATTTT.

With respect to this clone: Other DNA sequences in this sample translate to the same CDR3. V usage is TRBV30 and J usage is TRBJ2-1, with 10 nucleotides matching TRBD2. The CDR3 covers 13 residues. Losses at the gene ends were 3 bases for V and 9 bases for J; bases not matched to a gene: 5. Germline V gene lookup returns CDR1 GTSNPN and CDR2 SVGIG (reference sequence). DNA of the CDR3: TGTGCCTGGAGGCTAGCGGGAGTAGGTGAGCAGTTCTTC. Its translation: CAWRLAGVGEQFF.

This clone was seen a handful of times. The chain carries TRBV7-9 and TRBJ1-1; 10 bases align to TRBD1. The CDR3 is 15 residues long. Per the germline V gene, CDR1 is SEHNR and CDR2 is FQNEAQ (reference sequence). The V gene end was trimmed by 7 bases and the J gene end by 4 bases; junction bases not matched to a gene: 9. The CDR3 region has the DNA TGTGCCAGCACCTACCGGGACAGGGGTGGCACTGAAGCTTTCTTT. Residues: CASTYRDRGGTEAFF.

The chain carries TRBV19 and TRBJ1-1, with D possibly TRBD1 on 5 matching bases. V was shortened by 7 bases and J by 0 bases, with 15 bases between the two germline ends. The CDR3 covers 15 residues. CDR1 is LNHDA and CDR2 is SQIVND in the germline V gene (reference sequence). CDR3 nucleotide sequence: TGTGCCAGTACTCGCGGCAGGGACGTGAACACTGAAGCTTTCTTT. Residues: CASTRGRDVNTEAFF.